A selection of T cell receptor beta chains follows, all from one sample in a study of CD8 T cells in ankylosing spondylitis. TCRdb re-called the 5' RACE reads with MiXCR, one entry per CDR3 protein. The repertoire holds more than 650,000 distinct CDR3 sequences, with about 10% as singletons. Sequencing used blood, either unsorted or a sorted T cell fraction (not recorded which). All receptors come from a male donor with ankylosing spondylitis. The CDR3 runs from the conserved cysteine through the conserved F or W. Fields, in order: J gene, D gene, V gene, clone size, CDR3 DNA, CDR3 protein. A D gene is named only where the DNA matches it firmly. Clone size is not always given. Where it is, it says once, few, many or a class for expanded clones.

j_gene: TRBJ2-2; d_gene: -; v_gene: TRBV7-2; abundance: many; CDR3nt: TGTGCCAGCAGTCGGAACAAGGGGTCCGGGGAGCTGTTTTTT; CDR3aa: CASSRNKGSGELFF
j_gene: TRBJ2-7; d_gene: -; v_gene: TRBV3-1; abundance: few; CDR3nt: TGTGCCAGCAGCCAAGTTATTAACGAGCAGTACTTC; CDR3aa: CASSQVINEQYF
j_gene: TRBJ2-1; d_gene: TRBD2; v_gene: TRBV7-8; abundance: few; CDR3nt: TGTGCCAGCAGCTTAGTTACTAGCGGTCATCAGGATGAGCAGTTCTTC; CDR3aa: CASSLVTSGHQDEQFF
j_gene: TRBJ1-6; d_gene: -; v_gene: TRBV6-2/TRBV6-3; abundance: -; CDR3nt: TGTGCCAGCAGTACCGGATCACCCCTCCACTTT; CDR3aa: CASSTGSPLHF
j_gene: TRBJ2-3; d_gene: TRBD1; v_gene: TRBV5-1; abundance: -; CDR3nt: TGCGCCAGCAGCTTGGGGCGACAGGGGTTGTGGGCAGATACGCAGTATTTT; CDR3aa: CASSLGRQGLWADTQYF
j_gene: TRBJ1-1; d_gene: -; v_gene: TRBV7-9; abundance: -; CDR3nt: TGTGCCAGCAGTTCCGAACCTATGAACACTGAAGCTTTCTTT; CDR3aa: CASSSEPMNTEAFF
j_gene: TRBJ2-2; d_gene: -; v_gene: TRBV5-1; abundance: few; CDR3nt: TGCGCCAGCAGCAAACGACAGGGACTGACAACCGGGGAGCTGTTTTTT; CDR3aa: CASSKRQGLTTGELFF
j_gene: TRBJ2-1; d_gene: TRBD2; v_gene: TRBV7-6; abundance: -; CDR3nt: TGTGCCAGCAGCCGACTGCTAGCGGACTCCTACAATGAGCAGTTCTTC; CDR3aa: CASSRLLADSYNEQFF
j_gene: TRBJ2-1; d_gene: -; v_gene: TRBV7-2; abundance: -; CDR3nt: TGTGCCAGCAGCCAACAACGGCGGGCCGACAATGAGCAGTTCTTC; CDR3aa: CASSQQRRADNEQFF
j_gene: TRBJ1-1; d_gene: -; v_gene: TRBV4-3; abundance: -; CDR3nt: TGCGCCAGCAGCCGACTTGTAAGGGGCACTGAAGCTTTCTTT; CDR3aa: CASSRLVRGTEAFF
j_gene: TRBJ2-3; d_gene: TRBD1; v_gene: TRBV12-3/TRBV12-4; abundance: -; CDR3nt: TGTGCCAGCAGTTTTGTGACAGGGTCTACGACAGATACGCAGTATTTT; CDR3aa: CASSFVTGSTTDTQYF
j_gene: TRBJ2-3; d_gene: -; v_gene: TRBV6-6; abundance: -; CDR3nt: TGTGCCGGGGGACGGGACACAGATACGCAGTATTTT; CDR3aa: CAGGRDTDTQYF
j_gene: TRBJ2-7; d_gene: -; v_gene: TRBV4-3; abundance: -; CDR3nt: TGCGCCAGCAGCCAACAGGCCTCCTACGAGCAGTACTTC; CDR3aa: CASSQQASYEQYF
j_gene: TRBJ2-2; d_gene: TRBD2; v_gene: TRBV15; abundance: -; CDR3nt: TGTGCCACCAGCAGAGATACTAGCGGGAGGGCCGGCGGGGAGCTGTTTTTT; CDR3aa: CATSRDTSGRAGGELFF
j_gene: TRBJ2-1; d_gene: TRBD1; v_gene: TRBV15; abundance: -; CDR3nt: TGTGCCACCAGCAGAGTCGACAGGGAATACAATGAGCAGTTCTTC; CDR3aa: CATSRVDREYNEQFF
j_gene: TRBJ2-3; d_gene: TRBD1; v_gene: TRBV9; abundance: few; CDR3nt: TGTGCCAGCAGCCTGACAGGGTTTAGCACAGATACGCAGTATTTT; CDR3aa: CASSLTGFSTDTQYF
j_gene: TRBJ2-2; d_gene: -; v_gene: TRBV20-1; abundance: -; CDR3nt: TGCAGTGCTCTCACAAACGCGAACACCGGGGAGCTGTTTTTT; CDR3aa: CSALTNANTGELFF
j_gene: TRBJ2-7; d_gene: -; v_gene: TRBV4-2; abundance: -; CDR3nt: TGTGCCAGCAGCCAAGATGGGGTGCGTCACGAGCAGTACTTC; CDR3aa: CASSQDGVRHEQYF
j_gene: TRBJ2-7; d_gene: TRBD2; v_gene: TRBV5-1; abundance: -; CDR3nt: TGCGCCAGTGAAGAACTAGCGGTCCCCTACGAGCAGTACTTC; CDR3aa: CASEELAVPYEQYF
j_gene: TRBJ2-1; d_gene: -; v_gene: TRBV5-1; abundance: -; CDR3nt: TGCGCCAGCAGCCCCCAGTTGGTGTACTCCTACAATGAGCAGTTCTTC; CDR3aa: CASSPQLVYSYNEQFF
j_gene: TRBJ1-5; d_gene: -; v_gene: TRBV12-3/TRBV12-4; abundance: -; CDR3nt: TGTGCCAGCAGTTGGGAGTTCCGGCAGCCCCAGCATTTT; CDR3aa: CASSWEFRQPQHF
j_gene: TRBJ2-1; d_gene: -; v_gene: TRBV20-1; abundance: -; CDR3nt: TGCAGTGCTGGGGGGTCTGCCTACTACAATGAGCAGTTCTTC; CDR3aa: CSAGGSAYYNEQFF
j_gene: TRBJ2-3; d_gene: TRBD2; v_gene: TRBV20-1; abundance: many; CDR3nt: TGCAGTGCTAGGACTAGCGGGATAGATACGCAGTATTTT; CDR3aa: CSARTSGIDTQYF
j_gene: TRBJ1-2; d_gene: -; v_gene: TRBV7-2; abundance: few; CDR3nt: TGTGCCAGCAGCTTAGTAAGGGTCAACTATGGCTACACCTTC; CDR3aa: CASSLVRVNYGYTF
j_gene: TRBJ2-3; d_gene: -; v_gene: TRBV5-8; abundance: many; CDR3nt: TGTGCCAGCAGCTTAAAACAGGGATCGGATACGCAGTATTTT; CDR3aa: CASSLKQGSDTQYF
j_gene: TRBJ1-4; d_gene: TRBD1; v_gene: TRBV5-1; abundance: many; CDR3nt: TGCGCCAGCAGCGACAGGGGAAATGAAAAACTGTTTTTT; CDR3aa: CASSDRGNEKLFF
j_gene: TRBJ2-1; d_gene: TRBD1; v_gene: TRBV10-3; abundance: few; CDR3nt: TGTGCCATCAGTGCGACAGGGGGTGGGAATGAGCAGTTCTTC; CDR3aa: CAISATGGGNEQFF
j_gene: TRBJ2-7; d_gene: -; v_gene: TRBV28; abundance: -; CDR3nt: TGTGCCAGCAGTCCCCGCCCCATGAGTTACGAGCAGTACTTC; CDR3aa: CASSPRPMSYEQYF
j_gene: TRBJ2-7; d_gene: -; v_gene: TRBV7-9; abundance: few; CDR3nt: TGTGCCAGCAGCCCAACGGGGGATCGATACGTCGAGCAGTACTTC; CDR3aa: CASSPTGDRYVEQYF
j_gene: TRBJ2-1; d_gene: TRBD2; v_gene: TRBV7-2; abundance: many; CDR3nt: TGTGCCAGCAGACCTGGACTAGCGGGTCGTAATGAGCAGTTCTTC; CDR3aa: CASRPGLAGRNEQFF
j_gene: TRBJ2-1; d_gene: TRBD2; v_gene: TRBV5-1; abundance: few; CDR3nt: TGCGCCAGCAGCTTGGACCGGACTAGCGGGAGGAATGAGCAGTTCTTC; CDR3aa: CASSLDRTSGRNEQFF
j_gene: TRBJ2-3; d_gene: -; v_gene: TRBV5-1; abundance: many; CDR3nt: TGCGCCAGCAGCCCAGTTGCAGATACGCAGTATTTT; CDR3aa: CASSPVADTQYF
j_gene: TRBJ1-1; d_gene: TRBD1; v_gene: TRBV10-3; abundance: few; CDR3nt: TGTGCCATCAGTGAGCCATGGACAGGGAACACTGAAGCTTTCTTT; CDR3aa: CAISEPWTGNTEAFF
j_gene: TRBJ1-1; d_gene: -; v_gene: TRBV6-2/TRBV6-3; abundance: -; CDR3nt: TGTGCCAGCAGCCCTGGGGGGACGGAAAAAAAAGCTTTCTTT; CDR3aa: CASSPGGTEKKAFF
j_gene: TRBJ2-3; d_gene: -; v_gene: TRBV4-3; abundance: few; CDR3nt: TGCGCCAGCAGCCAAGAATTCACAGGCGACCAGGATACGCAGTATTTT; CDR3aa: CASSQEFTGDQDTQYF
j_gene: TRBJ2-7; d_gene: -; v_gene: TRBV28; abundance: few; CDR3nt: TGTGCCAGCAGAAATCGACAGTACTACGAGCAGTACTTC; CDR3aa: CASRNRQYYEQYF
j_gene: TRBJ1-1; d_gene: -; v_gene: TRBV18; abundance: few; CDR3nt: TGTGCCAGCTCACTGACTGAGGGGAACACTGAAGCTTTCTTT; CDR3aa: CASSLTEGNTEAFF
j_gene: TRBJ2-7; d_gene: TRBD2; v_gene: TRBV27; abundance: few; CDR3nt: TGTGCCAGCAGTATGGGACTAATCTACGAGCAGTACTTC; CDR3aa: CASSMGLIYEQYF
j_gene: TRBJ2-7; d_gene: TRBD1; v_gene: TRBV10-2; abundance: -; CDR3nt: TGCGCCAGCAGCGGACAGGGGGCGAGCTCCTACGAGCAGTACTTC; CDR3aa: CASSGQGASSYEQYF
j_gene: TRBJ1-3; d_gene: -; v_gene: TRBV20-1; abundance: few; CDR3nt: TGCAGTGCTAGAGAAGGAAGGGGCTCTGGAAACACCATATATTTT; CDR3aa: CSAREGRGSGNTIYF
j_gene: TRBJ2-3; d_gene: -; v_gene: TRBV10-3; abundance: many; CDR3nt: TGTGCCATCAACGGGGGTGAGGGAGCAGATACGCAGTATTTT; CDR3aa: CAINGGEGADTQYF
j_gene: TRBJ2-2; d_gene: -; v_gene: TRBV9; abundance: -; CDR3nt: TGTGCCAGCAGCGTAGGGACCCTCGGTGGCACCGGGGAGCTGTTTTTT; CDR3aa: CASSVGTLGGTGELFF
j_gene: TRBJ1-5; d_gene: -; v_gene: TRBV6-2/TRBV6-3; abundance: many; CDR3nt: TGTGCCAGTTCCGCCCGGACAGTAGGTCAGCCCCAGCATTTT; CDR3aa: CASSARTVGQPQHF
j_gene: TRBJ2-7; d_gene: -; v_gene: TRBV7-2; abundance: few; CDR3nt: TGTGCCAGCAGCTTAGATGTCGGGGAGCAGTACTTC; CDR3aa: CASSLDVGEQYF
j_gene: TRBJ1-4; d_gene: -; v_gene: TRBV5-1; abundance: -; CDR3nt: TGCGCCAGCAGCTTGGCTATGGTCTCTAATGAAAAACTGTTTTTT; CDR3aa: CASSLAMVSNEKLFF